The clone carrying this T cell receptor beta chain was detected only a few times. Germline CDR1 and CDR2: SEHNR and FQNEAQ (reference sequence). V gave up 4 bases and J gave up 5 bases, with 6 bases separating them. The CDR3 consists of 12 residues. The authors' processing: Reference gene primer amplification gave estimated nucleated cell counts. Data came from immunoSEQ multiplex PCR; TCRdb stores just in-frame clones and leaves some out. The V and J calls and clone size are taken from that table; D and trimming were inferred from the DNA. The table has roughly 58,000 clones, more than 75% seen once. These data belong to a study of blood T cell repertoires in COVID-19. Overall study context: Both acute and convalescent COVID-19 samples were obtained from the United States, Italy and Spain.

This rearrangement joins TRBV7-9 to TRBJ1-5; unclear D gene. What was sequenced was peripheral blood. The origin of this receptor is a man aged 50-60 years with active or convalescent COVID-19. The CDR3 DNA reads TGTGCCAGCAGCTACAATTATCAGCCCCAGCATTTT. Its protein is CASSYNYQPQHF. Using reference TRBV7-9 and TRBJ1-5 for the parts outside the CDR3, the full variable domain is DTGVSQNPRHKITKRGQNVTFRCDPISEHNRLYWYRQTLGQGPEFLTYFQNEAQLEKSRLLSDRFSAERPKGSFSTLEIQRTEQGDSAMYLCASSYNYQPQHFGDGTRLSIL.